Following are 21 T cell receptor beta chains from one sample sequenced in a study of identifying expanded T cells in peripheral blood. Repertoires were generated with immunoSEQ multiplex PCR, while TCRdb's copy carries only in-frame clones and drops some. The sample lists around 100,000 clones; around nine tenths were seen once. The sequenced material came from blood. These receptors were obtained from a person between 18 and 75 years old in good health.

The CDR3 is CASSDRGQTEAFF. The CDR3 region has the DNA TGCGCCAGCAGCGACAGGGGGCAAACTGAAGCTTTCTTT. The genes are TRBV5-1 and TRBJ1-1; 10 nucleotides align to TRBD1. The CDR3 covers 13 residues. With 4 bases clipped from V and 5 bases from J, the junction kept 2 bases outside the gene matches. Germline V CDR1 and CDR2: SGHRS, YFSETQ. Supplemented by reference TRBV5-1 and TRBJ1-1, the full variable domain reads KAGVTQTPRYLIKTRGQQVTLSCSPISGHRSVSWYQQTPGQGLQFLFEYFSETQRNKGNFPGRFSGRQFSNSRSEMNVSTLELGDSALYLCASSDRGQTEAFFGQGTRLTVV.

The chain's CDR3 is CASSTGPQETQYF. For the CDR3, the DNA is TGTGCCAGCAGTACAGGGCCCCAAGAGACCCAGTACTTC. J is TRBJ2-5 and V is TRBV2; D might be TRBD1 (6 bases). The V and J ends lost 5 bases and 1 base respectively, with 8 bases between them. Germline V gene sequence: CDR1 SNHLY, CDR2 FYNNEI. The CDR3 has 13 residues. Together with reference TRBV2 and TRBJ2-5, the CDR3 gives the full variable domain: EPEVTQTPSHQVTQMGQEVILRCVPISNHLYFYWYRQILGQKVEFLVSFYNNEISEKSEIFDDQFSVERPDGSNFTLKIRSTKLEDSAMYFCASSTGPQETQYFGPGTRLLVL.

A single count supports this clone. This chain connects TRBV5-6 to TRBJ2-1, with 7 bases aligning to TRBD2. V was clipped by 4 bases and J by 1 base; unmatched bases: 8. Germline lookup yields CDR1 SGHDT and CDR2 YYEEEE. The CDR3 runs 16 residues. Here the CDR3 reads CASSRWSGTSYNEQFF. CDR3 coding DNA: TGTGCCAGCAGCCGCTGGAGCGGGACTTCCTACAATGAGCAGTTCTTC.

The rearrangement links TRBV6-4 to TRBJ2-5, with D perhaps TRBD2 (6 bases). The CDR3 spans 15 residues. V shed 6 bases and J shed 3 bases, with 17 bases lying between them. Germline CDR1 and CDR2: MRHNA and SNTAGT. Written as DNA, the CDR3 is TGTGCCAGCAGCAGGGACCACGGAGGGGAAGAGACCCAGTACTTC. Its translation is CASSRDHGGEETQYF.

This clone was recorded once. J is TRBJ2-7 and V is TRBV2, with D unclear. This CDR3 has 11 amino acids. The V and J ends lost 1 base and 4 bases respectively, with 2 bases between them. CDR1 and CDR2 (germline): SNHLY, FYNNEI. Written as DNA, the CDR3 is TGTGCCAGCAGTGAAGGGTACGAGCAGTACTTC. It codes for CASSEGYEQYF.

This chain joins TRBV7-9 and TRBJ2-1; D call uncertain. Trimming shortened V by 5 bases and J by 5 bases, and 16 bases separated the two germline ends. Germline V lookup: CDR1 SEHNR, CDR2 FQNEAQ (reference sequence). The CDR3 covers 15 residues. The CDR3 region is CASSDAYWGNNEQFF. The CDR3 DNA sequence: TGTGCCAGCAGCGATGCCTATTGGGGTAACAATGAGCAGTTCTTC.

This chain connects TRBV6-4 to TRBJ2-3; 8 bases are shared with TRBD2. V lost 0 bases to trimming and J lost 7 bases; unmatched junction nucleotides: 6. The germline CDR1 and CDR2 sequences are MRHNA and SNTAGT. This CDR3 contains 15 residues. CDR3 DNA: TGTGCCAGCAGTGACTCAGCGGGAGAGGGTAATACGCAGTATTTT. Its translation is CASSDSAGEGNTQYF.

This clone occurred once. This chain joins TRBV7-8 and TRBJ1-2; D remains ambiguous. From germline, CDR1 is SGHVS and CDR2 FQNEAQ. V lost 1 base and J lost 4, with 10 bases in between. The CDR3 is 14 amino acids. The CDR3 region has the DNA TGTGCCAGCAGCTTAGTAGTGACTGGCTATGGCTACACCTTC. Translation: CASSLVVTGYGYTF.

The CDR3 loop reads CASSIDRGHIQYF. DNA of the CDR3: TGCGCCAGCAGTATCGACAGGGGGCACATTCAGTACTTC. The chain recombines TRBV10-1 with TRBJ2-4; TRBD1 matches 10 bases. Germline CDR1 and CDR2: WNHNN and SYGVQD (reference sequence). The CDR3 sequence is 13 residues long. The junction had 3 bases not matched to a gene; V was cut back by 5 bases and J by 8 bases.

In its sample, this clone was seen a few times. V usage is TRBV5-6 and J usage is TRBJ2-7; 13 bases line up with TRBD2. The CDR3 totals 15 residues. Germline CDR1 is SGHDT and CDR2 is YYEEEE. Losses at the gene ends were 0 bases for V and 3 bases for J; bases not matched to a gene: 0. This chain's CDR3 is CASSLGTSGSYEQYF. DNA for the CDR3: TGTGCCAGCAGCTTGGGGACTAGCGGGAGCTACGAGCAGTACTTC.

On this clone itself: Different DNA sequences within this sample yield the same CDR3. The chain uses TRBV5-1 and TRBJ2-7; D unclear. The length of the CDR3 is 11 residues. V was shortened by 4 bases and J by 2 bases, with 4 bases between the two germline ends. Germline-derived CDR1 and CDR2 are SGHRS and YFSETQ. As DNA, the CDR3 is TGCGCCAGCAGCACGGCCTACGAGCAGTACTTC. This translates into CASSTAYEQYF.

This sequence joins TRBV6-6 and TRBJ2-7, with unresolved D. This CDR3 region has 16 residues. The germline gives CDR1 MNHNY, CDR2 SVGAGI (reference sequence). V dropped 4 bases and J dropped 3 bases, with 19 bases sitting between them. CDR3 sequence reads: CASSWRERAGNYEQYF. The CDR3 bases are TGTGCCAGCAGTTGGCGCGAACGGGCTGGGAACTACGAGCAGTACTTC.

The chain has TRBV7-2 and TRBJ2-3; maybe TRBD2 (5 bases). Trimming pared 2 bases from V and 2 bases from J, leaving 23 bases between. Germline V gene lookup returns CDR1 SGHTA and CDR2 FQGNSA. This CDR3 has 19 amino acids. The CDR3 is CASSLYDGNSERFTDTQYF. CDR3 DNA sequence: TGTGCCAGCAGCTTATATGACGGGAACTCGGAAAGATTCACAGATACGCAGTATTTT.

The J gene is TRBJ1-3, the V gene TRBV15; no reliable D call. The V end lost 0 bases, the J end lost 0 bases, and 9 bases lay between the germline ends. The CDR3 contains 16 residues. CDR1 is LNHNV, CDR2 YYDKDF, per germline (reference sequence). The CDR3 region is CATSRDPQNSGNTIYF. Written as DNA, the CDR3 is TGTGCCACCAGCAGAGATCCACAGAACTCTGGAAACACCATATATTTT.

The chain recombines TRBV19 with TRBJ1-5; D perhaps matches TRBD1 (6 bases). The germline V gene has CDR1 LNHDA and CDR2 SQIVND (reference sequence). V was cut by 3 bases and J by 3 bases, with 12 bases left in between. CDR3 size: 15 residues. CDR3 nucleotide sequence: TGTGCCAGTAGTATGGGGGGGGGCAACAATCAGCCCCAGCATTTT. Its protein is CASSMGGGNNQPQHF.

The genes are TRBV18 and TRBJ1-6, with D maybe TRBD1 (6 bases). The germline V and J ends were trimmed by 3 bases and 1 base, with 7 bases remaining between them. The germline gives CDR1 KGHSH, CDR2 LQKENI. CDR3 size: 15 residues. The DNA of the CDR3 is TGTGCCAGCTCACCCCAGGGGTCCTATAATTCACCCCTCCACTTT. Encoded protein: CASSPQGSYNSPLHF. The full variable domain, in which reference TRBV18 and TRBJ1-6 provide the parts outside the CDR3, is NAGVMQNPRHLVRRRGQEARLRCSPMKGHSHVYWYRQLPEEGLKFMVYLQKENIIDESGMPKERFSAEFPKEGPSILRIQQVVRGDSAAYFCASSPQGSYNSPLHFGNGTRLTVT.

CDR3 amino acids: CASGSRDGSYEQYF. CDR3 coding DNA: TGTGCCAGCGGCTCCCGGGACGGGTCCTACGAGCAGTACTTC. The chain employs TRBV2 and TRBJ2-7; possibly TRBD1 or TRBD2 for D (5 bases each). This CDR3 is 14 amino acids long. V lost 8 bases to trimming and J lost 1 base, with 15 bases between them. Germline V gene data show CDR1 as SNHLY and CDR2 as FYNNEI.

The gene calls are TRBV11-1 and TRBJ2-5; 7 nucleotides agree with TRBD2. With 5 bases clipped from V and 1 base from J, the junction kept 7 bases outside the gene matches. This CDR3 has 15 residues. Looked up from germline, CDR1 is SGHAT and CDR2 is FQDESV (reference sequence). CDR3 sequence: CASSPPLAAQETQYF. CDR3 nucleotides: TGTGCCAGCAGCCCCCCCCTAGCGGCCCAAGAGACCCAGTACTTC.

The V and J genes are TRBV2 and TRBJ2-2; the D gene is possibly TRBD1 (6 bases). CDR1 is SNHLY, CDR2 FYNNEI, per germline. The CDR3 sequence is 15 residues long. V was pared by 7 bases and J by 4 bases, with 16 bases between. The CDR3 loop is CASKKQGIGTGELFF. DNA of the CDR3: TGTGCCAGCAAAAAACAGGGAATTGGCACCGGGGAGCTGTTTTTT.

The CDR3 region has the DNA TGTGCCACCGAGAACCCAGGGGGCCAGCCCCAGCATTTT. Translation gives CATENPGGQPQHF. The chain employs TRBV10-3 and TRBJ1-5; 8 bases fit TRBD1. Per the germline V gene, CDR1 is ENHRY and CDR2 is SYGVKD. With V trimmed by 10 bases and J by 7 bases, 9 bases remained unmatched. The CDR3 loop spans 13 amino acids.

The chain has TRBV7-9 and TRBJ1-1; D is undetermined. Germline CDR1 SEHNR, CDR2 FQNEAQ (reference sequence). There are 13 residues in the CDR3. Trimming shortened V by 5 bases and J by 0 bases, and 7 bases separated the two germline ends. Written as DNA, the CDR3 is TGTGCCAGCAGCATCGATATGAACACTGAAGCTTTCTTT. This encodes CASSIDMNTEAFF.